This T cell receptor beta chain was obtained from a study of T-cell reconstitution after alpha-beta-depleted transplantation in children. Notes on the study in general: Once a year had passed after transplant, T-cell counts and diversity came mostly from newly produced T cells. At day 60, the high TCRbeta diversity found in some patients originated from recipient T cells and thymic progenitors that had survived. Alpha-beta T cells present about two months after transplant were reported to originate from several hundred expanded graft clones.

Turning to this clonotype: Its antigen is unidentified. Just one base apart from a much larger clone, this may be a read error.

Construction of the TCRbeta library involved unique molecular identifiers. One entry per CDR3 protein, called by TCRdb with MiXCR from the PCR reads. Here the sample spans 150,000 to 200,000 distinct CDR3 sequences, approximately 6.8% being singletons. Looked up from germline, CDR1 is SQVTM and CDR2 is ANQGSEA. The CDR3 totals 13 residues. Trimming took off 4 bases at V and 5 bases at J, with 14 bases between the two ends. The TCR originated in a girl under two years old with combined immunodeficiency, due to receive a stem cell transplant. The chain recombines TRBV29-1 with TRBJ1-1; no clear D. The sequencing used PBMCs, collected before TCRalphabeta/CD19-depleted stem cell transplant. CDR3 nucleotide sequence: TGCAGCGTTGGCCAGACTGGGAGAACTGAAGCTTTCTTT. Translation: CSVGQTGRTEAFF. Full variable domain (missing parts from reference TRBV29-1 and TRBJ1-1): SAVISQKPSRDICQRGTSLTIQCQVDSQVTMMFWYRQQPGQSLTLIATANQGSEATYESGFVIDKFPISRPNLTFSTLTVSNMSPEDSSIYLCSVGQTGRTEAFFGQGTRLTVV.